This T cell receptor (beta chain) stems from a study of shared clonotypes between healthy human individuals. About the research overall: For every donor, three CD4 naive, three CD4 memory, two CD8 naive and one CD8 memory plates were used.

Sequencing used immunoSEQ multiplex PCR; TCRdb keeps in-frame clones, though not all of them. The sample holds about 600,000 clones, around 97% seen once. Every donor, a Caucasian adult, lived in Nashville, Tennessee. CD4+ cells underwent separation, giving CD45RA+ naive and CD45RA-negative memory subsets. A remark on this clone: The antigen is unknown.

Germline loops: CDR1 SGHAT, CDR2 FQNNGV. Unmatched junction bases numbered 16, after V lost 6 bases and J lost 7 bases. There are 18 residues in the CDR3. Study-level points and caveats: Clonotype sharing across several donors was observed for around 5% of naive CD4 clonotypes.

The sample comprised naive CD4+ T cells sorted from blood. As to subset: CD45RA+ positively selected. The chain is built from TRBV11-2 and TRBJ2-4; 12 bases agree with TRBD2. This sequence originates from a woman aged 25 to 39 in good health. This chain's CDR3 is CASREGLAGPSLGNIQYF. The CDR3 DNA reads as TGTGCCAGCAGGGAAGGACTAGCGGGACCCTCCCTAGGTAACATTCAGTACTTC.